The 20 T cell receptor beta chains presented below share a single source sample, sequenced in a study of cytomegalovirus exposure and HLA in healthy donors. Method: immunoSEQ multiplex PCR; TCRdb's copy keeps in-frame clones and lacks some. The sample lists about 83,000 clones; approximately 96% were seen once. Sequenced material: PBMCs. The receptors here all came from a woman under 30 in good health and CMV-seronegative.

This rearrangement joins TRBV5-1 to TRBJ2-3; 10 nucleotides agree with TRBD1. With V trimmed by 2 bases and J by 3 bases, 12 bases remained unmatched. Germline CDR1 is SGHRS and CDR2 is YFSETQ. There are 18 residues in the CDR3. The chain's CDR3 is CASSFVPIPGQGTDTQYF. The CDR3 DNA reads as TGCGCCAGCAGCTTTGTCCCTATCCCGGGACAGGGGACAGATACGCAGTATTTT.

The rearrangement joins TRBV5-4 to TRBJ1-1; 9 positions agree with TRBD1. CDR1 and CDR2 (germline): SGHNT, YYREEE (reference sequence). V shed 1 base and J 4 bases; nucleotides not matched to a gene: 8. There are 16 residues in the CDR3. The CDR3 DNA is TGTGCCAGCAGCTTGAGCGGGACAGGGCGGGCCACTGAAGCTTTCTTT. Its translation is CASSLSGTGRATEAFF.

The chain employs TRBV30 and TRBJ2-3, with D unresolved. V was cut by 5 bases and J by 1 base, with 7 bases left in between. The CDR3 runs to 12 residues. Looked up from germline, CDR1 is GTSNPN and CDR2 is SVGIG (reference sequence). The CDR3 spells CAWESGTDTQYF. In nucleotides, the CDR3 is TGTGCCTGGGAATCAGGCACAGATACGCAGTATTTT.

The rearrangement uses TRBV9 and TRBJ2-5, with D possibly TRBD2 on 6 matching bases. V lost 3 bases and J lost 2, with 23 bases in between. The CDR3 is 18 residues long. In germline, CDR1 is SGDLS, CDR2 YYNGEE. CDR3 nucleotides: TGTGCCAGCAGCGGCCGGGGGAGTGCTGGGGGTTTTCAAGAGACCCAGTACTTC. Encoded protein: CASSGRGSAGGFQETQYF.

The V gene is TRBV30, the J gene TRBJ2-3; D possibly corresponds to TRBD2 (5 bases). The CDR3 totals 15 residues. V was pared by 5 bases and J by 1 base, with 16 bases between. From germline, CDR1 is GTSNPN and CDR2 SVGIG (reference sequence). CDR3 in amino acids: CAWARDASRTDTQYF. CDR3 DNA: TGTGCCTGGGCGAGGGATGCTTCTCGCACAGATACGCAGTATTTT. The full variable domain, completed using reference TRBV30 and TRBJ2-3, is SQTIHQWPATLVQPVGSPLSLECTVEGTSNPNLYWYRQAAGRGLQLLFYSVGIGQISSEVPQNLSASRPQDRQFILSSKKLLLSDSGFYLCAWARDASRTDTQYFGPGTRLTVL.

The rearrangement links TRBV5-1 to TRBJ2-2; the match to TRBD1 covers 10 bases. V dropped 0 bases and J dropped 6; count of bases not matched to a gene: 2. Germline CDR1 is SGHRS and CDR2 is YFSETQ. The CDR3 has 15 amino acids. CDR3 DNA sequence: TGCGCCAGCAGCTTGGGACAGGGGGCGCCCGGGGAGCTGTTTTTT. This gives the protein CASSLGQGAPGELFF.

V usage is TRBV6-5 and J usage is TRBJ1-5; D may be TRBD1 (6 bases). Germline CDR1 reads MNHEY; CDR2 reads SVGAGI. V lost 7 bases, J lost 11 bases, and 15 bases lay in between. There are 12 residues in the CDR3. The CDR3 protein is CASTRGSRSQHF. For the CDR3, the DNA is TGTGCCAGCACAAGGGGGAGTCGGTCCCAGCATTTT.

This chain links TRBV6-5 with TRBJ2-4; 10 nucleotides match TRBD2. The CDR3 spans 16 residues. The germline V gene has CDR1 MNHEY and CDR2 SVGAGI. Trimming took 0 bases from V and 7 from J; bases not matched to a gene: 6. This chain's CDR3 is CASSYSSLAGVNIQYF. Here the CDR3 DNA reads TGTGCCAGCAGTTACTCATCCCTAGCGGGAGTGAACATTCAGTACTTC.

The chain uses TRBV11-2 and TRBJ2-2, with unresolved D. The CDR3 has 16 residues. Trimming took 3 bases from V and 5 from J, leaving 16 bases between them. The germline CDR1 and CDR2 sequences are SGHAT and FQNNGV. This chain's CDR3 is CASSFSRSARTGELFF. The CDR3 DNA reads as TGTGCCAGCAGCTTCAGTCGGAGCGCGAGGACCGGGGAGCTGTTTTTT. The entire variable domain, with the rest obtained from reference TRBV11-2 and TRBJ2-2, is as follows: EAGVAQSPRYKIIEKRQSVAFWCNPISGHATLYWYQQILGQGPKLLIQFQNNGVVDDSQLPKDRFSAERLKGVDSTLKIQPAKLEDSAVYLCASSFSRSARTGELFFGEGSRLTVL.

In DNA form, the CDR3 reads TGTGCCAGCAGTGATACTAGCGGGACCTACGAGCAGTACTTC. Translating it yields CASSDTSGTYEQYF. This sequence joins TRBV2 and TRBJ2-7; 10 positions match TRBD2. This CDR3 contains 14 residues. Germline CDR1 and CDR2: SNHLY and FYNNEI. V gave up 3 bases and J gave up 2 bases; unmatched junction bases: 1.

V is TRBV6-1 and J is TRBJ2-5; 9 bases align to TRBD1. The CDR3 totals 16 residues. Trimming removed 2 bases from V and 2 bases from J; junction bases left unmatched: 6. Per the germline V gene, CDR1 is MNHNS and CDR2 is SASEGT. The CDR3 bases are TGTGCCAGCAGTGAATTGTCGGGGACAGGGCAAGAGACCCAGTACTTC. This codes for CASSELSGTGQETQYF.

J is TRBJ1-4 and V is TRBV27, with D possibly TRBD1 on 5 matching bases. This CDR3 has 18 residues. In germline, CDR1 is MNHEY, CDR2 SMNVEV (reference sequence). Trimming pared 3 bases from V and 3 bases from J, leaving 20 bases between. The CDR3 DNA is TGTGCCAGCAGTTTCCAGGGAAACTCCCGAAGACCTAATGAAAAACTGTTTTTT. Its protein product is CASSFQGNSRRPNEKLFF.

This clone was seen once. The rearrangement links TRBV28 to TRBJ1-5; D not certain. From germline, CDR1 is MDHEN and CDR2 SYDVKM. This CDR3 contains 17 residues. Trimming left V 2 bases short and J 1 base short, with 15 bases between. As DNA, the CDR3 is TGTGCCAGCAGTTTAATGGTCAGTGCGGGAAGCAATCAGCCCCAGCATTTT. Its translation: CASSLMVSAGSNQPQHF.

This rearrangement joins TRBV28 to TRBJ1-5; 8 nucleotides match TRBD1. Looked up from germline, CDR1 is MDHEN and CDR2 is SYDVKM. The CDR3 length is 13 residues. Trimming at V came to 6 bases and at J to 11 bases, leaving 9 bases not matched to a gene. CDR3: CASSTYRGKAQHF. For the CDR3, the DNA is TGTGCCAGCAGCACGTACAGGGGGAAGGCCCAGCATTTT.

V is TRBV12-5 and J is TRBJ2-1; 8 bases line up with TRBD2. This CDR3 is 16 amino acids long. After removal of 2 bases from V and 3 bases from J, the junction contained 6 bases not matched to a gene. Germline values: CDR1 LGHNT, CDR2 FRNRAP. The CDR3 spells CASGLSGSTGYNEQFF. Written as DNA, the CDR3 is TGTGCTAGTGGTTTGAGCGGGAGTACGGGCTACAATGAGCAGTTCTTC.

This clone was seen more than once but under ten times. Written as DNA, the CDR3 is TGTGCCAGTAGTATCAGCGGGAGGGCGACAGATACGCAGTATTTT. Protein sequence: CASSISGRATDTQYF. V gene TRBV19 combines with J gene TRBJ2-3; 10 bases agree with TRBD2. Looked up from germline, CDR1 is LNHDA and CDR2 is SQIVND (reference sequence). The CDR3 is made up of 15 amino acids. V gave up 3 bases and J gave up 3 bases; unmatched junction bases: 3.

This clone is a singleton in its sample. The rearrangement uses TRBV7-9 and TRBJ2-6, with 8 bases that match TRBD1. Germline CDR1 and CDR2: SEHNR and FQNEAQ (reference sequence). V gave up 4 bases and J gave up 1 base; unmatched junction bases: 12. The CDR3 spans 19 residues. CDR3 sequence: CASSYRTGNGLSGANVLTF. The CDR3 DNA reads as TGTGCCAGCAGCTACCGGACAGGGAACGGTTTATCTGGGGCCAACGTCCTGACTTTC.

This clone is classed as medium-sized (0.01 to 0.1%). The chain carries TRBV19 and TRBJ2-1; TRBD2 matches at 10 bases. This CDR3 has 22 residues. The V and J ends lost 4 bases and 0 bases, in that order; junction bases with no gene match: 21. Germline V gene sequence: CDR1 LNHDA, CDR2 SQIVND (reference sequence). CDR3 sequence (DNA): TGTGCCAGTAGTAGATCCGGGACTGATTATCTAGCGGGAGCGTTCTCCTACAATGAGCAGTTCTTC. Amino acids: CASSRSGTDYLAGAFSYNEQFF.

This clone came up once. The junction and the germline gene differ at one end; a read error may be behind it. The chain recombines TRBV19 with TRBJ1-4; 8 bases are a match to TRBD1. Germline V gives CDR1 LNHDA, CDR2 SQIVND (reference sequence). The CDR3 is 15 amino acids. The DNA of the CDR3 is TGTGCCAGTAGTCTAGACAGGGGTGGTAATGAAAAACTGTTTTTT. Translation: CASSLDRGGNEKLFF.

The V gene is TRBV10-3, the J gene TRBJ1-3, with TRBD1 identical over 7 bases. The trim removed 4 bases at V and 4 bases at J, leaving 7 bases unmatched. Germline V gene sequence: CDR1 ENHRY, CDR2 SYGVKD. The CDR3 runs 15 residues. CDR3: CAISGTGGAGNTIYF. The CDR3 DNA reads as TGTGCCATCAGTGGGACAGGCGGGGCGGGAAACACCATATATTTT.